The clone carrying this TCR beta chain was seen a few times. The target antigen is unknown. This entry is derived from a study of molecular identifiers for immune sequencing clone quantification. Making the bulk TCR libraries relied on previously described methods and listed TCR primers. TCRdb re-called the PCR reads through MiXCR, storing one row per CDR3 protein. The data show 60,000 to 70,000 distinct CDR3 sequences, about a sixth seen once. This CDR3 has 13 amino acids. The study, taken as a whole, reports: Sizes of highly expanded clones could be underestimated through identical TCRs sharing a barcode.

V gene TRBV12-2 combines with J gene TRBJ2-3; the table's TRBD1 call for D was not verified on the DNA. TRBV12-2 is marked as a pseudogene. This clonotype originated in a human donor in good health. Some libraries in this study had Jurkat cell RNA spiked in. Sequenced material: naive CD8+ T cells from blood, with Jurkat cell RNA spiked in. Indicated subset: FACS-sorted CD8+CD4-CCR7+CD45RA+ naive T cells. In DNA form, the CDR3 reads TGTGCAAGTCGCTTCCGTCCCTTTAATACGCAGTATTTT. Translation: CASRFRPFNTQYF.